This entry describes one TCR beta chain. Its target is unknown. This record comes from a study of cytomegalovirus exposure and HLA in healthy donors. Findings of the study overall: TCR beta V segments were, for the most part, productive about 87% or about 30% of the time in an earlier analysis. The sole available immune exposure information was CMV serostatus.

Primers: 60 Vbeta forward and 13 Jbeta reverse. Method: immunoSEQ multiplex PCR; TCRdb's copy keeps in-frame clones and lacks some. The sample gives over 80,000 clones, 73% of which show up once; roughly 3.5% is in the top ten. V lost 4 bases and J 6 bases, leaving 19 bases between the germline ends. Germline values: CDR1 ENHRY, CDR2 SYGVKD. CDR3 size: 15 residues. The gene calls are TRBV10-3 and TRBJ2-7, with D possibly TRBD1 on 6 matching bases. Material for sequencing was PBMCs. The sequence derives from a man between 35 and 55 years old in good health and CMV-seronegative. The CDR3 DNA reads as TGTGCCATCAGTGGGGGCAGGGGCGTAGAAGGCGAGCAGTACTTC. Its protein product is CAISGGRGVEGEQYF.